These T cell receptor beta chains were read from a single sample in a study of beta chain features in type 1 diabetes. The protocol was immunoSEQ multiplex PCR, while the TCRdb copy is restricted to in-frame clones and leaves out a portion. The repertoire has 860,000 or so clones, roughly 16% of them found once; the top ten carry 0.02% to 0.03%. Sequencing was done on a sample of naive CD4+ T cells from blood. These receptors originate from a woman in her late teens or twenties in good health. Both conserved end residues are part of each CDR3. A D gene is named only where the DNA matches it firmly. Some rows have no size entry. The others give once, few or many, or a class for an expanded clone.

j_call d_call clone_size v_call cdr3_nt cdr3_aa
TRBJ2-7 - - TRBV7-8 TGTGCCAGCAGCTACTTCAGCGAGCAGTACTTC CASSYFSEQYF
TRBJ1-1 - - TRBV2 TGTGCCAGCAGGGGGGGCGCGTTTACTGAAGCTTTCTTT CASRGGAFTEAFF
TRBJ2-7 TRBD1 - TRBV18 TGTGCCAGCTCAACCAACCGGGACAGCTCCGAGCAGTACTTC CASSTNRDSSEQYF
TRBJ2-3 TRBD1 few TRBV18 TGTGCCAGCTCCCCTCGGTTGGGACAGGGACGAATTTTGGATACGCAGTATTTT CASSPRLGQGRILDTQYF
TRBJ2-1 - few TRBV7-2 TGTGCCAGCAGCTTAGGGCTAGGGGAGCAGTTCTTC CASSLGLGEQFF
TRBJ2-1 TRBD2 few TRBV7-2 TGTGCCAGCAGCCCACTAGCGACCCCCTCCTACAATGAGCAGTTCTTC CASSPLATPSYNEQFF
TRBJ1-3 - few TRBV4-3 TGCGCCAGCAGCCCGTCCAGAAAGAACTCTGGAAACACCATATATTTT CASSPSRKNSGNTIYF
TRBJ2-4 - - TRBV7-9 TGTGCCAGCAGACCCGTGGAAGCCAAAAACATTCAGTACTTC CASRPVEAKNIQYF
TRBJ2-7 TRBD2 - TRBV10-3 TGTGCCATCACCTCTTCGGCCAATAGCGGGAGTTACGAGCAGTACTTC CAITSSANSGSYEQYF
TRBJ2-5 - - TRBV7-2 TGTGCCAGCAGCTTAGGGGTCAGGGTCCACCAAGAGACCCAGTACTTC CASSLGVRVHQETQYF
TRBJ1-2 - - TRBV28 TGTGCCAGCAGTTTTATGGGGGGGACTCATGGCTACACCTTC CASSFMGGTHGYTF
TRBJ1-2 - - TRBV29-1 TGCAGCGTTTTAGACAGAGGACATGGCTACACCTTC CSVLDRGHGYTF
TRBJ2-7 TRBD1 - TRBV5-6 TGTGCCAGCAGCTTAAGGACAGGAGACTACGAGCAGTACTTC CASSLRTGDYEQYF
TRBJ2-3 TRBD1 few TRBV10-3 TGTGCCATCAGTGAGTCTCTGCCCGGGACAGGGACAGGCACAGATACGCAGTATTTT CAISESLPGTGTGTDTQYF
TRBJ2-5 - - TRBV5-4 TGCGCCAGCAGCCTCCGGACCTCTCAAGAGACCCAGTACTTC CASSLRTSQETQYF
TRBJ2-7 TRBD2 few TRBV2 TGTGCCAGCACTCTAAGCACTAGCGGGAGCCCCTACGAGCAGTACTTC CASTLSTSGSPYEQYF
TRBJ1-1 - few TRBV5-1 TGCGCCAGCAGCTTGGGCGGGATTTTGAACACTGAAGCTTTCTTT CASSLGGILNTEAFF
TRBJ2-5 - - TRBV20-1 TGCAGTGCTACGAACCAAGAGACCCAGTACTTC CSATNQETQYF
TRBJ2-7 TRBD2 few TRBV18 TGTGCCAGCTCCCCACGGGGGGGGAGCTCCTACGAGCAGTACTTC CASSPRGGSSYEQYF
TRBJ2-5 - - TRBV28 TGTGCCAGCAGTTTAGGCTCCGAAGAGACCCAGTACTTC CASSLGSEETQYF
TRBJ2-3 - - TRBV7-3 TGTGCCAGCAGCTTTCGGGGTACAGATACGCAGTATTTT CASSFRGTDTQYF